The clone carrying this T cell receptor beta chain turned up a few times. This entry comes from a study of T cell repertoires in cytomegalovirus infection. TCRdb itself ran the reads through MiXCR, one entry per CDR3 protein. The data show approximately 180,000 distinct CDR3 sequences, with nearly 9.5% seen just once and roughly 5.1% held by the top ten. The sequenced material came from PBMCs. This sequence was found in a human donor in good health (CMV status not recorded). Some clones in this sample may be carry-over from other donors' samples.

CDR3 residues: CASSEPGTRAAFF. The CDR3 nucleotides read TGTGCCAGCAGTGAGCCGGGGACTCGAGCAGCTTTCTTT. The V and J genes are TRBV7-6 and TRBJ1-1; D perhaps matches TRBD1 (5 bases). V was trimmed by 6 bases and J by 10 bases, leaving 18 bases between them. The CDR3 has 13 amino acids. Germline CDR1 reads SGHVS; CDR2 reads FNYEAQ.